This T cell receptor (beta chain) was recorded in a study of blood T cell repertoires in COVID-19. Study overall: COVID-19 samples from acute and convalescent phases originated in the United States, Italy and Spain. The cDNA or gDNA used as material had been derived from T cells, B-cell-depleted T cells, or PBMCs.

In the source study's methods: Estimates of nucleated cell counts were drawn from the amplification of reference gene primers. Sequenced by immunoSEQ multiplex PCR; TCRdb stores in-frame clones only, minus some. V, J and clone size are taken as reported in that table, and D and trimming were inferred from the DNA itself. The top ten hold around 3.2% of the sample, which has almost 55,000 clones, approximately 89% seen once. This CDR3 has 18 residues. The germline gives CDR1 SEHNR, CDR2 FQNEAQ (reference sequence). Trimming removed 5 bases from V and 4 bases from J; junction bases left unmatched: 15. What was sequenced was peripheral blood. The sequence was collected from a human donor in a cohort sampled during active COVID-19. The chain joins TRBV7-9 to TRBJ2-3; 10 nucleotides align to TRBD2. The CDR3 coding sequence is TGTGCCAGCAGCCACGGCTTCGGAGGGACTAGCGTCCCAGATACGCAGTATTTT. The encoded protein is CASSHGFGGTSVPDTQYF.